This T cell receptor (beta chain) derives from a study of T cell repertoires in cytomegalovirus infection (dated by TCRdb to about 2019). The study in broad terms: Alongside well-studied HLA-B-restricted epitopes, the peptide stimulations were aimed at recently identified HLA-C-restricted CMV epitopes, whose presentation resists viral immunomodulation. Because public TCR beta signatures pointed to carriage of CMV infection together with the matching HLA type, the HLA type of each donor mattered for the analysis. Study-level results and caveats: Cumulative frequency of public TCR beta family members discriminated carriers of CMV infection plus the relevant HLA type in this cohort and an independent approximately 350-donor cohort. In the ex vivo response, HLA-C-restricted CMV-specific TCR beta clonotypes were dominant, and in two of eight donors the single most frequent clonotype came from this HLA-C-restricted group.

V is cut back by 6 bases and J by 4 bases, with 10 bases in the junction unmatched. The CDR3 contains 15 residues, cysteine and phenylalanine counted. The retained sequence is limited to the CDR3, 45 bases, with the frame set at the first base. CDR1 is given as LNHDA and CDR2 as SQIVND, both from the germline V gene (reference sequence). The treatment or condition label of this sample denotes: in vitro stimulation with specific CMV peptide epitopes to enrich CMV-specific T cells. TCRdb records Illumina HiSeq 1500 as the sequencer. The public reads were quality trimmed at Q25 with fastp and then assembled into clones with MiXCR by TCRdb, keeping productive beta chains. A single entry per CDR3 protein holds the most common genes and DNA from its merged rows. In all, the sample holds roughly 70,000 distinct CDR3 sequences, and approximately 22% of those were seen once. Together, the top ten hold roughly 63% of the sample.

This clonotype appeared a few times. The specificity of this receptor is unknown. The record has no base qualities; no much larger clone is one base away. Recombination connected TRBV19 to TRBJ1-2; TRBD1 lines up with 8 middle nucleotides. This TCR was sampled from a human donor in good health (CMV status not recorded). Some clones in this sample may be carry-over from other donors' samples. The sample here was CD8+ T cells from cultured PBMCs, taken from culture after CMV antigen stimulation. The nucleotide sequence is given as TGTGCCAGTAGCGAGGGACAGGCGATCTTCTATGGCTACACCTTC. It translates as CASSEGQAIFYGYTF. Reference TRBV19 and TRBJ1-2 genes cover what lies past the CDR3, so the full variable domain is DGGITQSPKYLFRKEGQNVTLSCEQNLNHDAMYWYRQDPGQGLRLIYYSQIVNDFQKGDIAEGYSVSREKKESFPLTVTSAQKNPTAFYLCASSEGQAIFYGYTFGSGTRLTVV.